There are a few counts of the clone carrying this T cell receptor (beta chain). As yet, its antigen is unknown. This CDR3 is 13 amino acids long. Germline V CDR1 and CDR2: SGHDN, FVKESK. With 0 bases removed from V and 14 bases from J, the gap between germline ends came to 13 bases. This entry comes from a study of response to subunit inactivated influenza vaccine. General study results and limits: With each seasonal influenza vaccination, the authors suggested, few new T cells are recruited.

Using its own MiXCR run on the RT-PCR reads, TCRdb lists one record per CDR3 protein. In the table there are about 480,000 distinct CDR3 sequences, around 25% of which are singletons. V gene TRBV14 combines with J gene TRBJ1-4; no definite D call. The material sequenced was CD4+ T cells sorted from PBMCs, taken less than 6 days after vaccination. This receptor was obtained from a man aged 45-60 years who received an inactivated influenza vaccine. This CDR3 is CASSQDWAKMLFF. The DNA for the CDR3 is TGTGCCAGCAGCCAAGATTGGGCGAAAATGCTGTTTTTT.